The 21 T cell receptor beta chains in this list originate from one sample, sequenced in a study of T cells in severe cutaneous drug reactions. Carbamazepine had induced Stevens-Johnson syndrome or toxic epidermal necrolysis in the sequenced donors. Libraries were made by iRepertoire multiplex PCR with TCR subtype-specific primers for bulk and single-cell sequencing. TCRdb reprocessed the multiplex PCR reads and reports one entry per CDR3 protein, with no DNA. The sample holds 6,500 to 7,500 distinct CDR3 sequences. The sample taken for sequencing was cells from a skin blister. Receptors were obtained from a human donor with toxic epidermal necrolysis, a severe cutaneous drug reaction.

The V call is TRBV29-1, the J call TRBJ1-1; checking the TCRdb D call of TRBD1 is not possible without DNA. The CDR3 sequence is 12 residues long. In germline, CDR1 is SQVTM, CDR2 ANQGSEA. The CDR3 loop is CSVEWITGEAFF.

The rearrangement uses TRBV28 and TRBJ2-1; the TCRdb call, TRBD2, lacks DNA for checking. Germline CDR1 reads MDHEN; CDR2 reads SYDVKM. This CDR3 comprises 17 residues. The CDR3 sequence is CASSLFPTSGIKYEQFF.

This clonotype is called medium-sized based on its frequency. This rearrangement joins TRBV7-6 to TRBJ2-7; TCRdb lists TRBD2, though no DNA is available to test this call. The germline V gene has CDR1 SGHVS and CDR2 FNYEAQ. This CDR3 region has 14 residues. CDR3 in amino acids: CASSLWRETNEQYF.

The V call is TRBV7-9, the J call TRBJ2-7; TCRdb reports TRBD2, a call that lacks DNA to check it against. The V gene's germline CDR1 is SEHNR and CDR2 FQNEAQ (reference sequence). CDR3 length equals 16 residues. This CDR3 reads CAGDPTGTSIQYEQYF.

V is TRBV27 and J is TRBJ1-2; no DNA is available, so the TRBD1 call from TCRdb remains unchecked. Germline V gives CDR1 MNHEY, CDR2 SMNVEV (reference sequence). The CDR3 extends over 12 amino acids. The CDR3 loop reads CASSGTGYGYTF.

V and J are TRBV13 and TRBJ1-2; with no DNA, the TCRdb D assignment of TRBD1 cannot be verified. Germline V gene data show CDR1 as PRHDT and CDR2 as FYEKMQ (reference sequence). The CDR3 is 14 amino acids. The CDR3 loop reads CASSLGQEDYGYTF.

This chain connects TRBV6-1 to TRBJ2-3; the D call from TCRdb, TRBD2, cannot be confirmed without DNA. Germline loops: CDR1 MNHNS, CDR2 SASEGT. CDR3 length: 17 amino acids. The CDR3 reads CASSEALAGGSTDTQYF.

The chain carries TRBV27 and TRBJ2-3; TCRdb's assignment of TRBD2 cannot be checked, as there is no DNA. In germline, CDR1 is MNHEY, CDR2 SMNVEV (reference sequence). CDR3 length equals 11 residues. The CDR3 region is CASSFGSTQYF.

The chain employs TRBV24-1 and TRBJ2-5. The germline V gene encodes CDR1 KGHDR and CDR2 SFDVKD. The CDR3 length is 14 residues. CDR3 amino acids: CATSEELLQETQYF.

This clonotype is classed as medium-sized by frequency. This sequence joins TRBV10-3 and TRBJ2-7; no DNA is available, so the TRBD1 call from TCRdb remains unchecked. CDR1 is ENHRY and CDR2 is SYGVKD in the germline V gene. This CDR3 spans 15 amino acids. CDR3 in amino acids: CAISEGTVTSYEQYF.

The chain has TRBV14 and TRBJ2-3; TCRdb lists TRBD1, though no DNA is available to test this call. The CDR3 consists of 13 residues. Germline V gene sequence: CDR1 SGHDN, CDR2 FVKESK. The CDR3: CASSRTGSDTQYF.

The J gene is TRBJ2-7, the V gene TRBV10-3; TCRdb's D call of TRBD1 is untestable without DNA. CDR3 length: 13 amino acids. From germline, CDR1 is ENHRY and CDR2 SYGVKD. The CDR3 reads CAISEHTGDEQYF.

The genes are TRBV29-1 and TRBJ2-2. This CDR3 has 13 amino acids. Per the germline V gene, CDR1 is SQVTM and CDR2 is ANQGSEA. The CDR3 sequence is CSVISGNTGELFF.

The rearrangement joins TRBV4-1 to TRBJ2-1. This CDR3 is built from 12 residues. Germline assignment: CDR1 MGHRA and CDR2 YSYEKL. CDR3 loop: CASSQEYNEQFF.

The chain has TRBV29-1 and TRBJ1-2; TCRdb outputs TRBD1, but without DNA this stays unchecked. The CDR3 consists of 13 residues. Germline CDR1 SQVTM, CDR2 ANQGSEA. The CDR3 sequence is CSARDTSNYGYTF.

V gene TRBV6-2 or TRBV6-3 combines with J gene TRBJ1-2; lacking DNA, the TRBD1 call made by TCRdb goes unchecked. The CDR3 is made up of 13 amino acids. The germline gives CDR1 MNHEY, CDR2 SVGEGT. The CDR3 sequence: CASSNSGERRYTF.

The chain recombines TRBV27 with TRBJ1-1; there is no DNA to check the TCRdb D call of TRBD1. The germline V gene has CDR1 MNHEY and CDR2 SMNVEV (reference sequence). The CDR3 is 15 residues long. The CDR3: CASSPFGGVNTEAFF.

V gene TRBV27 combines with J gene TRBJ1-3. The CDR3 has 15 residues. Germline loops: CDR1 MNHEY, CDR2 SMNVEV (reference sequence). The CDR3 sequence: CASSLSPDLGNTIYF.

This rearrangement joins TRBV5-1 to TRBJ2-7; TCRdb's D gene call, TRBD1, goes unchecked for lack of DNA. Germline CDR1 and CDR2: SGHRS and YFSETQ. The CDR3 has 14 residues. The CDR3 sequence: CASSPTGYSYEQYF.

The rearrangement joins TRBV9 to TRBJ2-3; TCRdb returns TRBD2, unconfirmable since there is no DNA. The CDR3 covers 15 residues. Germline V lookup: CDR1 SGDLS, CDR2 YYNGEE. The CDR3 sequence: CASSVGAGLIDTQYF.

The chain is built from TRBV28 and TRBJ2-1; the TCRdb call, TRBD1, lacks DNA for checking. Germline V gene data show CDR1 as MDHEN and CDR2 as SYDVKM. The CDR3 has 16 residues. The chain's CDR3 is CASSLTGTGGYNEQFF.